The sequence of this T cell receptor beta chain was determined in a study of tumor T cells in aggressive B-cell lymphoma (TCRdb year 2017). Cut back by 5 bases and 8 bases, the V and J ends lie 11 bases apart. There are 12 amino acids in the CDR3, from cysteine to phenylalanine inclusive. Of the read, only the CDR3 DNA is kept; its 36 bases are in frame from base 1. From a lookup of the germline V gene (reference sequence), CDR1 and CDR2 are MNHEY and SMNVEV. The method behind the library was the immunoSEQ multiplex PCR assay. TCRdb holds this immuneACCESS table with in-frame rearrangements only. Some clones are missing; in checked studies, unresolved V genes explain under half, and the rest has no known cause. Here the sample has about 7,900 clones; around 83% occur a single time. Together, the top ten hold about 4.9% of the sample. In the case of this clone: No antigen is known for it. There are no base qualities to consult, and no much larger clone falls within one base.

The sequenced sample consisted of tumor tissue. This receptor chain uses TRBV27 and TRBJ2-3, with a weak D call of TRBD2 (5 bases match). The sequence was collected from an adult with diffuse large B cell lymphoma. The DNA reads as follows: TGTGCCAGCAGTGCTGGAGGAGTTACGCAGTATTTT. It codes for CASSAGGVTQYF.